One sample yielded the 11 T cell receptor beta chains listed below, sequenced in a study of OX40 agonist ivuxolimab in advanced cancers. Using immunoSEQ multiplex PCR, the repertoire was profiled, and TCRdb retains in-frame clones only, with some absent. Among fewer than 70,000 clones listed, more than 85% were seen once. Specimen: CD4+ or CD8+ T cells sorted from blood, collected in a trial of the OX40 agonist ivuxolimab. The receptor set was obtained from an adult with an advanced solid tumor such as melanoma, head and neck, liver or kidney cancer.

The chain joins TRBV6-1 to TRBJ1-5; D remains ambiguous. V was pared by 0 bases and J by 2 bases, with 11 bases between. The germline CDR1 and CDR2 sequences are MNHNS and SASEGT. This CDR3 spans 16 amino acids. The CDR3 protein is CASSEAEGVGNQPQHF. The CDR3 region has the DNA TGTGCCAGCAGTGAAGCAGAGGGTGTGGGCAATCAGCCCCAGCATTTT.

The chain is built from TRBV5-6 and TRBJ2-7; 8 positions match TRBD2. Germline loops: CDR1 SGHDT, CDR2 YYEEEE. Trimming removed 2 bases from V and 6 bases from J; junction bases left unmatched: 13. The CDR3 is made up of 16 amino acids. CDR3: CASSFSAGEILSEQYF. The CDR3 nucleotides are TGTGCCAGCAGCTTTTCAGCGGGAGAAATTTTGTCCGAGCAGTACTTC.

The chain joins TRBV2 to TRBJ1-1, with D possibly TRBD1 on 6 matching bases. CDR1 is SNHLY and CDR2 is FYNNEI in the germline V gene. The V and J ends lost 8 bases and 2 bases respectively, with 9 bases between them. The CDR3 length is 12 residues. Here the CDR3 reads CASQDRNTEAFF. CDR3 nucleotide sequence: TGTGCCAGCCAGGACAGAAACACTGAAGCTTTCTTT.

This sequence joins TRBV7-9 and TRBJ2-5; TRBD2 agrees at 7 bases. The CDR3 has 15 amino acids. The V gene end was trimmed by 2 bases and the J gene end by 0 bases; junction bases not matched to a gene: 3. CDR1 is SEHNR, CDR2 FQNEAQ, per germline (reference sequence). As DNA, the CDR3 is TGTGCCAGCAGCTTAAGGCGGGGGAACCAAGAGACCCAGTACTTC. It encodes CASSLRRGNQETQYF.

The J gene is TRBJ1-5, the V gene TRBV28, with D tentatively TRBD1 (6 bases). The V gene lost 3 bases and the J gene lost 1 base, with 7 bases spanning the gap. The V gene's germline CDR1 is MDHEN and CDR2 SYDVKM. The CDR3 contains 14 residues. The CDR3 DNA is TGTGCCAGCAGTTTCCAGGGGAGCAATCAGCCCCAGCATTTT. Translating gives CASSFQGSNQPQHF.

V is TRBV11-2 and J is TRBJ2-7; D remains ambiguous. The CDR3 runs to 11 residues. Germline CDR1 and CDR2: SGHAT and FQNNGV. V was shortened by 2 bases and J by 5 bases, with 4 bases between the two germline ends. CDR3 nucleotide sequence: TGTGCCAGCAGCTTAATAGACGAGCAGTACTTC. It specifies CASSLIDEQYF.

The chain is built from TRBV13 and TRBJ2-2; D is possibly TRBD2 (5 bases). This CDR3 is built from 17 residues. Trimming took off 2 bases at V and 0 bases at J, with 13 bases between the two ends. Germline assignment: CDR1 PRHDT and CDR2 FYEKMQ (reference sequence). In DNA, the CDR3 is TGTGCCAGCAGCTTATATCGGGGTCCCTCGAACACCGGGGAGCTGTTTTTT. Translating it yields CASSLYRGPSNTGELFF.

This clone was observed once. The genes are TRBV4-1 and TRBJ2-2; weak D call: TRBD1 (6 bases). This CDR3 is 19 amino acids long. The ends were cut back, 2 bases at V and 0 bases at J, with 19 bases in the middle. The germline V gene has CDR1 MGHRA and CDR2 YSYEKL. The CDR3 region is CASSQNFPDRTSNTGELFF. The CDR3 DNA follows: TGCGCCAGCAGCCAAAATTTCCCCGACAGGACTTCGAACACCGGGGAGCTGTTTTTT.

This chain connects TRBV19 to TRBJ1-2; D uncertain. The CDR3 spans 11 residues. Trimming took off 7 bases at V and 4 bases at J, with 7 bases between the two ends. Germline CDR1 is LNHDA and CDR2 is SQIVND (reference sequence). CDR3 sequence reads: CASIGIYGYTF. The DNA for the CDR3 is TGTGCCAGTATTGGGATCTATGGCTACACCTTC.

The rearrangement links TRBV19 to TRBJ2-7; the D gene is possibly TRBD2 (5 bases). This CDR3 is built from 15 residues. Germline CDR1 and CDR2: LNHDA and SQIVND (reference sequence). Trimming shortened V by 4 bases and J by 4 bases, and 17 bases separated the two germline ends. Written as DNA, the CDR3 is TGTGCCAGTAGTACCCAACTAGGAAGTGGATACGAGCAGTACTTC. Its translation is CASSTQLGSGYEQYF.

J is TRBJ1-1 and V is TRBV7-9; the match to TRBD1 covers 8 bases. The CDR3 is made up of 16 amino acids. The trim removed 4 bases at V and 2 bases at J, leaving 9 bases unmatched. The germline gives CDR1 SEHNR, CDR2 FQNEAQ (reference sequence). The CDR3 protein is CASSSRTGRINTEAFF. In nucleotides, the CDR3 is TGTGCCAGCAGCTCTCGGACAGGGAGGATAAACACTGAAGCTTTCTTT.